Presented here are 17 T cell receptor beta chains from one specimen sequenced in a study of blood T cell repertoires in COVID-19. Data came from immunoSEQ multiplex PCR; TCRdb stores just in-frame clones and leaves some out. The sample holds fewer than 700,000 clones, around 90% seen once. The sample comprised peripheral blood. Receptor source: a woman between 45 and 60 years old with COVID-19, enrolled during active disease.

This clone was seen once. This chain connects TRBV5-4 to TRBJ1-6; D gene uncertain. CDR3 size: 14 residues. In germline, CDR1 is SGHNT, CDR2 YYREEE (reference sequence). Between the trimmed V and J ends, which lost 1 base and 5 bases, there was a span of 7 bases. For the CDR3, the DNA is TGTGCCAGCAGCTTGAAGCGGGATAATTCACCCCTCCACTTT. Translating it yields CASSLKRDNSPLHF.

V gene TRBV28 combines with J gene TRBJ1-1; possible D gene TRBD1, 5 bases. From germline, CDR1 is MDHEN and CDR2 SYDVKM. The CDR3 loop spans 14 amino acids. With 8 bases removed from V and 1 base from J, the gap between germline ends came to 14 bases. CDR3 residues: CASGFPGENTEAFF. In nucleotides, the CDR3 is TGTGCCAGCGGATTCCCGGGGGAGAACACTGAAGCTTTCTTT.

The genes are TRBV30 and TRBJ2-3; TRBD2 might be the D (5 bases). Deletions cut 0 bases from V and 6 bases from J, with 16 bases between. This CDR3 has 15 amino acids. CDR1 and CDR2 (germline): GTSNPN, SVGIG (reference sequence). DNA of the CDR3: TGTGCCTGGAGTGTACTGGCAGGATCGGGGGATACGCAGTATTTT. Encoded protein: CAWSVLAGSGDTQYF.

The rearrangement links TRBV29-1 to TRBJ2-3; the D gene is possibly TRBD1 (7 bases). The germline CDR1 and CDR2 sequences are SQVTM and ANQGSEA. CDR3 length: 13 residues. V lost 4 bases and J 1 base, leaving 9 bases between the germline ends. The CDR3 here is CSVARGGTDTQYF. The CDR3 nucleotides read TGCAGCGTTGCCAGGGGGGGCACAGATACGCAGTATTTT.

V usage is TRBV28 and J usage is TRBJ2-3; D is uncertain. Trimming took off 5 bases at V and 5 bases at J, with 11 bases between the two ends. CDR3 length: 13 amino acids. The germline CDR1 and CDR2 sequences are MDHEN and SYDVKM. Here the CDR3 reads CASSLQQRDTQYF. As DNA, the CDR3 is TGTGCCAGCAGTCTCCAACAGAGAGATACGCAGTATTTT.

In this sample, this clone turned up a few times. The chain recombines TRBV18 with TRBJ1-1; D gene uncertain. With 0 bases removed from V and 8 bases from J, the gap between germline ends came to 10 bases. CDR3 length equals 13 residues. Germline CDR1 KGHSH, CDR2 LQKENI. CDR3 protein: CASSPPGREEAFF. CDR3 DNA: TGTGCCAGCTCACCACCGGGGAGGGAGGAAGCTTTCTTT. Full variable domain (remainder filled in from reference TRBV18 and TRBJ1-1): NAGVMQNPRHLVRRRGQEARLRCSPMKGHSHVYWYRQLPEEGLKFMVYLQKENIIDESGMPKERFSAEFPKEGPSILRIQQVVRGDSAAYFCASSPPGREEAFFGQGTRLTVV.

The rearrangement links TRBV19 to TRBJ2-2; TRBD1 matches at 9 bases. Germline V lookup: CDR1 LNHDA, CDR2 SQIVND (reference sequence). Trimming removed 7 bases from V and 3 bases from J; junction bases left unmatched: 12. The CDR3 consists of 17 residues. The CDR3 nucleotides read TGTGCCAGTACGACAGGGGGAGGTTGGGTAGACACCGGGGAGCTGTTTTTT. This sequence encodes CASTTGGGWVDTGELFF.

This rearrangement joins TRBV2 to TRBJ2-7, with 8 bases fitting TRBD1. The CDR3 contains 12 residues. The ends lost 5 bases at V and 6 bases at J; junction bases unmatched: 3. The V gene's germline CDR1 is SNHLY and CDR2 FYNNEI. CDR3 loop: CASSRQGSEQYF. The CDR3 DNA reads TGTGCCAGCAGTCGACAGGGGTCCGAGCAGTACTTC.

The rearrangement joins TRBV5-1 to TRBJ2-2; no clear D. Germline V gene data show CDR1 as SGHRS and CDR2 as YFSETQ. CDR3 length: 13 residues. V shed 2 bases and J shed 5 bases, with 7 bases lying between them. As DNA, the CDR3 is TGCGCCAGCAGCTTCATCCAAACCGGGGAGCTGTTTTTT. It specifies CASSFIQTGELFF.

This chain uses TRBV2 with TRBJ2-3; 12 bases map to TRBD2. The J segment lost 8 bases and the V segment lost 4 bases, leaving 7 bases of the junction unmatched. Looked up from germline, CDR1 is SNHLY and CDR2 is FYNNEI. CDR3 length: 15 amino acids. In DNA form, the CDR3 reads TGTGCCAGCAGTGCCCTAGCGGGGGGGCCTGGTACGCAGTATTTT. Its translation is CASSALAGGPGTQYF.

V usage is TRBV2 and J usage is TRBJ1-5, with 7 positions matching TRBD1. The CDR3 covers 16 residues. Germline V gene data show CDR1 as SNHLY and CDR2 as FYNNEI. J lost 1 base, V lost 4 bases, and 7 bases had no gene match. The CDR3 sequence is CASSGRQGVSNQPQHF. CDR3 bases: TGTGCCAGCAGTGGTCGGCAGGGGGTGAGCAATCAGCCCCAGCATTTT.

The chain combines TRBV4-2 with TRBJ1-1; 8 bases align to TRBD1. V shed 5 bases and J 5 bases; nucleotides not matched to a gene: 4. This CDR3 is built from 13 residues. The germline CDR1 and CDR2 sequences are LGHNA and YNFKEQ. CDR3 in DNA: TGTGCCAGCAGCGGCAGGGGGCGAACTGAAGCTTTCTTT. Translating it yields CASSGRGRTEAFF.

The V call is TRBV10-2, the J call TRBJ2-2; D might be TRBD2 (6 bases). The V gene lost 6 bases and the J gene lost 5 bases, with 16 bases spanning the gap. Germline assignment: CDR1 WSHSY and CDR2 SAAADI. This CDR3 has 15 amino acids. CDR3 region: CASRLPGLLTGELFF. Written as DNA, the CDR3 is TGCGCCAGCAGACTACCGGGACTTCTAACCGGGGAGCTGTTTTTT.

The chain recombines TRBV11-2 with TRBJ2-3; TRBD2 aligns across 8 bases. Germline CDR1 and CDR2: SGHAT and FQNNGV. The CDR3 is made up of 17 amino acids. Trimming cost V 5 bases and J 0 bases; bases outside gene matches: 10. CDR3 residues: CASSKRPTSASTDTQYF. DNA for the CDR3: TGTGCCAGCAGCAAAAGGCCGACTAGCGCCAGCACAGATACGCAGTATTTT.

This clone occurred once. The V and J genes are TRBV11-2 and TRBJ2-7; TRBD1 is a possible D gene (5 bases). This CDR3 spans 14 amino acids. V gave up 4 bases and J gave up 1 base, with 11 bases separating them. CDR1 is SGHAT, CDR2 FQNNGV, per germline. This chain's CDR3 is CASSSTAGSYEQYF. The CDR3 DNA reads TGTGCCAGCAGCTCTACCGCAGGGTCCTACGAGCAGTACTTC.

The gene calls are TRBV7-9 and TRBJ2-1; D gene ambiguous. The germline gives CDR1 SEHNR, CDR2 FQNEAQ (reference sequence). This CDR3 is 11 amino acids long. The germline V and J ends were trimmed by 2 bases and 7 bases, with 3 bases remaining between them. DNA for the CDR3: TGTGCCAGCAGCTTAATAAATGAGCAGTTCTTC. Its protein product is CASSLINEQFF.

The V and J genes are TRBV29-1 and TRBJ2-5, with D possibly being TRBD2 (5 bases). CDR3 length: 13 amino acids. Germline V CDR1 and CDR2: SQVTM, ANQGSEA. Trimming pared 1 base from V and 4 bases from J, leaving 10 bases between. CDR3 protein: CSVEASEGETQYF. CDR3 DNA sequence: TGCAGCGTTGAAGCCTCAGAGGGAGAGACCCAGTACTTC.